A single sample is the source of the 16 T cell receptor beta chains below, sequenced in a study of Ad26.COV2.S vaccination and SARS-CoV-2 variants. Treatment noted: about 20 received Ad26.COV2.S at low or high dose, single or two shots; about 5 received placebo; per-sample allocation not given. On day 63 after the first injection, vaccine and placebo recipients gave samples. Using immunoSEQ multiplex PCR, the repertoire was profiled, and TCRdb retains in-frame clones only, with some absent. The repertoire holds 290,000 or so clones, with 80% to 90% as singletons. Sequencing used peripheral blood, obtained in a trial of Ad26.COV2.S vaccine versus placebo. The source of these receptors is a person between 18 and 65 years old who received the Ad26.COV2.S COVID-19 vaccine or a placebo.

The chain is built from TRBV19 and TRBJ1-4; D is perhaps TRBD1 (6 bases). The CDR3 has 12 amino acids. Germline V lookup: CDR1 LNHDA, CDR2 SQIVND (reference sequence). Deletions cut 9 bases from V and 4 bases from J, with 9 bases between. CDR3 nucleotide sequence: TGTGCCAGCGGACAGATTAATGAAAAACTGTTTTTT. Translated: CASGQINEKLFF. The full variable domain, rest sourced from reference TRBV19 and TRBJ1-4, is DGGITQSPKYLFRKEGQNVTLSCEQNLNHDAMYWYRQDPGQGLRLIYYSQIVNDFQKGDIAEGYSVSREKKESFPLTVTSAQKNPTAFYLCASGQINEKLFFGSGTQLSVL.

The chain links TRBV3-1 (or the pseudogene TRBV3-2) to TRBJ1-1, with TRBD1 matching over 7 bases. The V and J ends lost 0 bases and 0 bases, in that order; junction bases with no gene match: 4. CDR3 length equals 16 residues. Germline-derived CDR1 and CDR2 are LGHDT and YNNKEL (reference sequence). The CDR3 spells CASSQDRGILNTEAFF. The DNA for the CDR3 is TGTGCCAGCAGCCAAGACAGGGGGATCTTGAACACTGAAGCTTTCTTT.

V and J are TRBV7-2 and TRBJ2-3; D possibly matches TRBD1 or TRBD2 (5 bases each). The ends were cut back, 0 bases at V and 7 bases at J, with 11 bases in the middle. The CDR3 has 14 residues. Germline lookup yields CDR1 SGHTA and CDR2 FQGNSA. The CDR3 loop is CASSLAGVSYTQYF. CDR3 coding DNA: TGTGCCAGCAGCTTAGCGGGGGTCAGCTATACGCAGTATTTT.

The rearrangement links TRBV19 to TRBJ2-7; D may match TRBD1 or TRBD2 (5 bases each). Germline values: CDR1 LNHDA, CDR2 SQIVND (reference sequence). CDR3 length: 15 amino acids. Trimming took off 3 bases at V and 2 bases at J, with 14 bases between the two ends. Here the CDR3 reads CASSMGTPTTYEQYF. The CDR3 DNA sequence: TGTGCCAGTAGTATGGGGACGCCTACAACCTACGAGCAGTACTTC.

In regard to this clone: Additional DNA sequences in this sample encode the identical CDR3. This rearrangement joins TRBV5-6 to TRBJ1-2; D remains unclear. CDR1 is SGHDT, CDR2 YYEEEE, per germline. The CDR3 loop spans 13 amino acids. Trimming left V 0 bases short and J 2 bases short, with 5 bases between. The CDR3 here is CASSLGRNYGYTF. The CDR3 nucleotides read TGTGCCAGCAGCTTGGGCAGAAACTATGGCTACACCTTC.

The chain carries TRBV6-5 and TRBJ2-7, with D perhaps given as TRBD1 or TRBD2 (5 bases each). The germline V gene encodes CDR1 MNHEY and CDR2 SVGAGI. The CDR3 runs 14 residues. The V end lost 7 bases, the J end lost 6 bases, and 19 bases lay between the germline ends. The DNA of the CDR3 is TGTGCCAGCACCAAACCGGGACGGATGGGCGAGCAGTACTTC. Translation: CASTKPGRMGEQYF.

This clone was picked up a small number of times. The chain recombines TRBV2 with TRBJ1-6; D remains unclear. Trimming took 1 base from V and 14 from J, leaving 9 bases between them. CDR1 is SNHLY, CDR2 FYNNEI, per germline. The CDR3 totals 12 residues. DNA for the CDR3: TGTGCCAGCAGTGAAGTCCTTCAGACCCTCCACTTT. As protein: CASSEVLQTLHF.

This clone was seen more than once but under ten times. In nucleotides, the CDR3 is TGCGCCAGCAGCTTGGTTCCTGGGAACTACGAGCAGTACTTC. This gives the protein CASSLVPGNYEQYF. V gene TRBV5-1 combines with J gene TRBJ2-7, with D hard to call. V was clipped by 0 bases and J by 3 bases, with 10 bases between them. CDR3 length equals 14 residues. Germline CDR1 and CDR2: SGHRS and YFSETQ.

DNA for the CDR3: TGTGCCAGCGAAGATGGACAGGGCCCCTACGAGCAGTACTTC. It codes for CASEDGQGPYEQYF. V usage is TRBV2 and J usage is TRBJ2-7, with 8 bases identical to TRBD1. There are 14 residues in the CDR3. V lost 8 bases to trimming and J lost 2 bases; unmatched junction nucleotides: 8. Germline V CDR1 and CDR2: SNHLY, FYNNEI. Together with reference TRBV2 and TRBJ2-7, the CDR3 gives the full variable domain: EPEVTQTPSHQVTQMGQEVILRCVPISNHLYFYWYRQILGQKVEFLVSFYNNEISEKSEIFDDQFSVERPDGSNFTLKIRSTKLEDSAMYFCASEDGQGPYEQYFGPGTRLTVT.

The V gene is TRBV7-4, the J gene TRBJ1-5; D is perhaps TRBD1 (5 bases). Germline V CDR1 and CDR2: SGHVT, SQSDAQ. Deletions cut 3 bases from V and 3 bases from J, with 15 bases between. CDR3 size: 16 residues. CDR3 sequence: CASSFRGRRVNQPQHF. In nucleotides, the CDR3 is TGTGCCAGCAGCTTTAGGGGTCGGAGGGTCAATCAGCCCCAGCATTTT.

The chain is built from TRBV24-1 and TRBJ1-6; a possible D gene is TRBD1 (6 bases). The germline gives CDR1 KGHDR, CDR2 SFDVKD. This CDR3 comprises 16 residues. Trimming pared 5 bases from V and 5 bases from J, leaving 15 bases between. The CDR3 here is CATSALGQLNNSPLHF. CDR3 DNA: TGTGCCACCAGTGCTCTCGGACAGCTTAATAATTCACCCCTCCACTTT.

The rearrangement joins TRBV27 to TRBJ1-1; TRBD1 might be the D (5 bases). CDR3 length equals 13 residues. Trimming removed 6 bases from V and 5 bases from J, with 13 bases in between. Germline CDR1 MNHEY, CDR2 SMNVEV (reference sequence). CDR3 sequence reads: CASSVSGWTEAFF. CDR3 nucleotides: TGTGCCAGCAGCGTTTCAGGGTGGACTGAAGCTTTCTTT.

The chain carries TRBV6-5 and TRBJ1-1; D unclear. The CDR3 is made up of 15 amino acids. V lost 2 bases to trimming and J lost 7 bases, with 17 bases between them. The V gene's germline CDR1 is MNHEY and CDR2 SVGAGI. CDR3 in amino acids: CASSYAGGYGGEAFF. The CDR3 DNA reads as TGTGCCAGCAGTTACGCAGGAGGGTATGGTGGTGAAGCTTTCTTT.

V and J are TRBV15 and TRBJ1-4, with D unresolved. Per the germline V gene, CDR1 is LNHNV and CDR2 is YYDKDF (reference sequence). V lost 0 bases and J lost 5, with 13 bases in between. The CDR3 totals 16 residues. The CDR3 loop is CATSRDYGRRNEKLFF. The CDR3 DNA reads TGTGCCACCAGCAGAGATTACGGCAGGAGGAATGAAAAACTGTTTTTT.

V usage is TRBV9 and J usage is TRBJ2-1, with 9 bases matching TRBD1. The trim removed 0 bases at V and 7 bases at J, leaving 5 bases unmatched. In germline, CDR1 is SGDLS, CDR2 YYNGEE. CDR3 length: 15 residues. The CDR3 nucleotides are TGTGCCAGCAGCGTAGGTCTGGACAGGGGTAATGAGCAGTTCTTC. It yields the protein CASSVGLDRGNEQFF.

The chain recombines TRBV2 with TRBJ1-1; TRBD1 aligns across 8 bases. J was trimmed by 10 bases and V by 6 bases; bases with no gene match: 4. The CDR3 has 11 amino acids. In germline, CDR1 is SNHLY, CDR2 FYNNEI. CDR3 nucleotide sequence: TGTGCCAGCAGACAGGGGGTCGGAGCTTTCTTT. Its translation is CASRQGVGAFF.